These 30 T cell receptor beta chains originate from one sample sequenced in a study of T cell repertoires in cytomegalovirus infection. TCRdb called the reads again in MiXCR, with one record for every CDR3 protein. The data hold 100,000 to 150,000 distinct CDR3 sequences, with more than 25% observed a single time. Antigens for these TCRs are unknown. Sequencing was performed on CD8+ T cells from cultured PBMCs, taken from culture after CMV antigen stimulation. The receptors come from a human donor in good health (CMV status not recorded). Some clones in this sample may be carry-over from other donors' samples.

This chain uses TRBV7-2 with TRBJ2-5; TRBD2 agrees at 10 bases. CDR1 and CDR2 from the germline V gene are SGHTA and FQGNSA. After removal of 4 bases from V and 4 bases from J, the junction contained 12 bases not matched to a gene. The CDR3 contains 17 residues. In nucleotides, the CDR3 is TGTGCCAGCAGCTCCCACACCGTAATAGCGGGGGGAGAGACCCAGTACTTC. Its protein product is CASSSHTVIAGGETQYF.

DNA of the CDR3: TGTGCCAGTATGGAGACGTGGGTTTATGGAAACACCATATATTTT. This codes for CASMETWVYGNTIYF. V and J are TRBV19 and TRBJ1-3; no definite D call. V was trimmed by 7 bases and J by 3 bases, leaving 16 bases between them. The CDR3 consists of 15 residues. Germline CDR1 reads LNHDA; CDR2 reads SQIVND (reference sequence).

This clonotype has just a few counts. The rearrangement joins TRBV7-2 to TRBJ2-5; the match to TRBD2 covers 15 bases. Germline assignment: CDR1 SGHTA and CDR2 FQGNSA. The trim removed 5 bases at V and 4 bases at J, leaving 5 bases unmatched. CDR3 length equals 16 residues. The DNA of the CDR3 is TGTGCCAGCAGCCAACGGACTAGCGGGGGGGGAGAGACCCAGTACTTC. This sequence encodes CASSQRTSGGGETQYF.

This chain uses TRBV24-1 with TRBJ1-5; weak D call: TRBD1 (6 bases). V lost 4 bases and J lost 6, with 12 bases in between. CDR3 length equals 14 residues. The germline V gene has CDR1 KGHDR and CDR2 SFDVKD. The CDR3 DNA sequence: TGTGCCACCAGTGAATCACAGGGTGGTCAGCCCCAGCATTTT. Translation: CATSESQGGQPQHF.

This clonotype came up many times. This chain links TRBV27 with TRBJ1-1, with D possibly matching TRBD1 (5 bases). Germline lookup yields CDR1 MNHEY and CDR2 SMNVEV (reference sequence). CDR3 length: 14 amino acids. The ends were cut back, 4 bases at V and 0 bases at J, with 9 bases in the middle. The DNA for the CDR3 is TGTGCCAGCAGTTCGGACAACATGAACACTGAAGCTTTCTTT. Translation gives CASSSDNMNTEAFF.

The chain combines TRBV7-6 with TRBJ1-2; D remains ambiguous. The CDR3 spans 16 residues. V was shortened by 3 bases and J by 7 bases, with 21 bases between the two germline ends. The germline gives CDR1 SGHVS, CDR2 FNYEAQ. CDR3 DNA sequence: TGTGCCAGCAGCTTGGGGTCCGACGGTGCATTCTCTGGCTACACCTTC. Amino acid sequence: CASSLGSDGAFSGYTF.

The V and J genes are TRBV29-1 and TRBJ1-2; D is unresolved. Germline V gene data show CDR1 as SQVTM and CDR2 as ANQGSEA. V shed 5 bases and J shed 4 bases, with 11 bases lying between them. This CDR3 has 12 residues. DNA of the CDR3: TGCAGCGTTACACAGCCAAGCTATGGCTACACCTTC. It yields the protein CSVTQPSYGYTF. Together with reference TRBV29-1 and TRBJ1-2, the CDR3 gives the full variable domain: SAVISQKPSRDICQRGTSLTIQCQVDSQVTMMFWYRQQPGQSLTLIATANQGSEATYESGFVIDKFPISRPNLTFSTLTVSNMSPEDSSIYLCSVTQPSYGYTFGSGTRLTVV.

The table lists this clonotype with many counts. The chain recombines TRBV4-3 with TRBJ1-1, with unresolved D. Germline V gene sequence: CDR1 LGHNA, CDR2 YSLEER. The germline V and J ends were trimmed by 1 base and 0 bases, with 3 bases remaining between them. The CDR3 is 13 amino acids. The CDR3 loop reads CASSQVLNTEAFF. DNA of the CDR3: TGCGCCAGCAGCCAAGTGTTGAACACTGAAGCTTTCTTT.

This chain joins TRBV5-1 and TRBJ2-1, with 7 positions matching TRBD2. Germline V lookup: CDR1 SGHRS, CDR2 YFSETQ. V was clipped by 4 bases and J by 8 bases; unmatched bases: 6. This CDR3 has 13 residues. CDR3 sequence (DNA): TGCGCCAGCAGCCCCGGGCTAGCGGATGAGCAGTTCTTC. Translation gives CASSPGLADEQFF.

The sample holds many counts of this clonotype. The genes are TRBV12-3 or TRBV12-4 and TRBJ1-2, with TRBD1 as a possible D gene (6 bases). The CDR3 totals 13 residues. The ends were cut back, 3 bases at V and 2 bases at J, with 7 bases in the middle. The CDR3 region is CASSLGANYGYTF. The CDR3 DNA follows: TGTGCCAGCAGTTTGGGGGCCAACTATGGCTACACCTTC.

The chain couples TRBV7-9 to TRBJ2-5, with D unresolved. This CDR3 is 14 amino acids long. Germline V gene sequence: CDR1 SEHNR, CDR2 FQNEAQ (reference sequence). The V end was cut by 2 bases, the J end by 7 bases, with 14 bases between. CDR3 in amino acids: CASSLTEGRGTQYF. The CDR3 DNA reads TGTGCCAGCAGCTTAACAGAAGGGCGCGGGACCCAGTACTTC.

This clonotype was seen only a few times. The gene calls are TRBV6-2 or TRBV6-3 and TRBJ2-3; D uncertain. V shed 4 bases and J shed 4 bases, with 12 bases lying between them. The CDR3 is 14 residues long. Germline-derived CDR1 and CDR2 are MNHEY and SVGEGT. CDR3 amino acids: CASSSILTADTQYF. The CDR3 region has the DNA TGTGCCAGCAGTTCTATCCTGACCGCAGATACGCAGTATTTT.

This rearrangement joins TRBV6-6 to TRBJ2-7, with TRBD1 as a possible D gene (5 bases). Between the trimmed V and J ends, which lost 0 bases and 4 bases, there was a span of 13 bases. This CDR3 is built from 15 residues. Germline loops: CDR1 MNHNY, CDR2 SVGAGI (reference sequence). CDR3 residues: CASSYSSAGSYEQYF. CDR3 nucleotides: TGTGCCAGCAGTTACTCGAGTGCAGGGTCGTACGAGCAGTACTTC.

This chain connects TRBV20-1 to TRBJ1-2; the D gene is possibly TRBD1 (6 bases). The germline gives CDR1 DFQATT, CDR2 SNEGSKA (reference sequence). V shed 0 bases and J shed 2 bases, with 19 bases lying between them. The CDR3 loop spans 17 amino acids. CDR3 bases: TGCAGTGCTAGAGATCCGGCAGGGGCATGGGGAAACTATGGCTACACCTTC. This sequence encodes CSARDPAGAWGNYGYTF.

This clonotype was seen many times. V and J are TRBV7-6 and TRBJ1-1, with TRBD1 matching over 11 bases. This CDR3 is built from 13 residues. V gave up 5 bases and J gave up 8 bases; unmatched junction bases: 4. Germline values: CDR1 SGHVS, CDR2 FNYEAQ. The CDR3, as DNA: TGTGCCAGCAGCCTCGGACAGGGGGCCGAAGCTTTCTTT. It translates to CASSLGQGAEAFF. The full variable domain, completed using reference TRBV7-6 and TRBJ1-1, is GAGVSQSPRYKVTKRGQDVALRCDPISGHVSLYWYRQALGQGPEFLTYFNYEAQQDKSGLPNDRFSAERPEGSISTLTIQRTEQRDSAMYRCASSLGQGAEAFFGQGTRLTVV.

The chain couples TRBV2 to TRBJ1-2; tentatively, D is TRBD1 (5 bases). Germline V lookup: CDR1 SNHLY, CDR2 FYNNEI. The CDR3 runs to 12 residues. V lost 5 bases and J 5 bases, leaving 9 bases between the germline ends. CDR3 protein: CASSKDKYGYTF. CDR3 DNA: TGTGCCAGCAGTAAGGACAAGTATGGCTACACCTTC.

The sample holds many counts of this clonotype. The V call is TRBV6-2 or TRBV6-3, the J call TRBJ2-1; D not resolved. Trimming took 4 bases from V and 0 from J, leaving 7 bases between them. Germline-derived CDR1 and CDR2 are MNHEY and SVGEGT. The CDR3 covers 14 residues. CDR3 sequence: CASSLKSSYNEQFF. The CDR3 DNA follows: TGTGCCAGCAGTTTAAAGAGCTCCTACAATGAGCAGTTCTTC.

This clonotype was seen many times. The chain is built from TRBV7-2 and TRBJ2-2; D is unclear. CDR3 length: 14 residues. The germline V gene encodes CDR1 SGHTA and CDR2 FQGNSA. V was pared by 1 base and J by 7 bases, with 10 bases between. CDR3 loop: CASSLDGSGGELFF. CDR3 DNA sequence: TGTGCCAGCAGCTTAGACGGCTCCGGCGGGGAGCTGTTTTTT.

This clonotype was detected many times. One junction end does not reproduce the germline sequence, and a read error may be involved. This chain connects TRBV7-7 to TRBJ2-7; perhaps TRBD2 as D (5 bases). There are 13 residues in the CDR3. Germline CDR1 and CDR2: SSHAT and FNYEAQ (reference sequence). The CDR3 is CASSLWERDEQYF. CDR3 DNA sequence: TGTGCTAGCAGCTTATGGGAGAGGGACGAGCAGTACTTC.

The chain combines TRBV7-6 with TRBJ2-1; the match to TRBD2 covers 8 bases. CDR1 SGHVS and CDR2 FNYEAQ come from the germline V gene. J lost 7 bases, V lost 6 bases, and 5 bases had no gene match. This CDR3 has 13 amino acids. CDR3 coding DNA: TGTGCCAGCAGGGAACAGCGGGGGAATGAGCAGTTCTTC. Translation: CASREQRGNEQFF.

The chain couples TRBV5-1 to TRBJ2-7; maybe TRBD2 (6 bases). Germline CDR1 SGHRS, CDR2 YFSETQ. Trimming stripped 5 bases from V and 3 bases from J, with 12 bases between. The CDR3 totals 13 residues. The CDR3 coding sequence is TGCGCCAGCAGTGAGGCGGGAAGCTACGAGCAGTACTTC. This codes for CASSEAGSYEQYF.

V usage is TRBV4-1 and J usage is TRBJ2-5, with D possibly matching TRBD2 (6 bases). Germline V gene sequence: CDR1 MGHRA, CDR2 YSYEKL. Trimming stripped 3 bases from V and 7 bases from J, with 18 bases between. This CDR3 contains 15 residues. The CDR3 DNA follows: TGCGCCAGCAGCCAGGAGGGAGAGTGGACTGGGACCCAGTACTTC. Translated: CASSQEGEWTGTQYF.

In its sample, this clonotype was seen many times. The rearrangement links TRBV12-3 or TRBV12-4 to TRBJ1-2; the D is unclear. The CDR3 is 15 residues long. Trimming cost V 6 bases and J 0 bases, with 14 bases left between them. CDR3 sequence: CASSPGGGSNYGYTF. For the CDR3, the DNA is TGTGCCAGCAGCCCCGGAGGAGGCTCTAACTATGGCTACACCTTC.

This clonotype was seen more than once but under ten times. This sequence joins TRBV28 and TRBJ1-1; no firm D call. Germline V gene lookup returns CDR1 MDHEN and CDR2 SYDVKM. This CDR3 has 14 amino acids. V lost 5 bases and J 1 base, leaving 11 bases between the germline ends. CDR3 residues: CASSPPGSNTEAFF. CDR3 sequence (DNA): TGTGCCAGCAGTCCACCAGGTTCGAACACTGAAGCTTTCTTT.

In this sample, this clonotype turned up many times. The rearrangement links TRBV7-2 to TRBJ2-1; 9 nucleotides align to TRBD2. Germline-derived CDR1 and CDR2 are SGHTA and FQGNSA. The V gene end was trimmed by 5 bases and the J gene end by 3 bases; junction bases not matched to a gene: 5. The CDR3 contains 15 residues. The CDR3, as DNA: TGTGCCAGCAGCCCGGCGGGGGGGCACTACAATGAGCAGTTCTTC. Its protein product is CASSPAGGHYNEQFF.

This clonotype has a handful of counts. This sequence joins TRBV7-6 and TRBJ1-1; 8 bases line up with TRBD1. V gave up 1 base and J gave up 1 base; unmatched junction bases: 11. CDR3 length: 18 residues. Germline CDR1 is SGHVS and CDR2 is FNYEAQ. The CDR3 DNA is TGTGCCAGCAGCTTAGTTGCGGGTCCAGGGGGCGCGAACACTGAAGCTTTCTTT. This gives the protein CASSLVAGPGGANTEAFF. The full variable domain, in which reference TRBV7-6 and TRBJ1-1 provide the parts outside the CDR3, is GAGVSQSPRYKVTKRGQDVALRCDPISGHVSLYWYRQALGQGPEFLTYFNYEAQQDKSGLPNDRFSAERPEGSISTLTIQRTEQRDSAMYRCASSLVAGPGGANTEAFFGQGTRLTVV.

The chain has TRBV29-1 and TRBJ1-2; no firm D call. The germline CDR1 and CDR2 sequences are SQVTM and ANQGSEA. The CDR3 runs 11 residues. Trimming shortened V by 6 bases and J by 7 bases, and 12 bases separated the two germline ends. CDR3 nucleotides: TGCAGCGTAGAGATCAGAGGTGGCTACACCTTC. This encodes CSVEIRGGYTF.

The V call is TRBV6-2 or TRBV6-3, the J call TRBJ1-2; 7 bases fit TRBD1. This CDR3 region has 16 residues. The germline V gene has CDR1 MNHEY and CDR2 SVGEGT. J lost 1 base, V lost 4 bases, and 9 bases had no gene match. This chain's CDR3 is CASSFLQGTLNYGYTF. CDR3 nucleotides: TGTGCCAGCAGTTTCCTACAGGGGACGCTTAACTATGGCTACACCTTC.

This clonotype was detected many times. This rearrangement joins TRBV7-2 to TRBJ2-7; weak D call: TRBD1 (5 bases). Trimming cost V 3 bases and J 4 bases, with 13 bases left between them. The CDR3 length is 14 residues. The germline gives CDR1 SGHTA, CDR2 FQGNSA. The CDR3 spells CASSFTGPSYEQYF. In DNA form, the CDR3 reads TGTGCCAGCAGCTTTACAGGCCCCTCATACGAGCAGTACTTC.

The chain has TRBV20-1 and TRBJ2-7; TRBD2 aligns across 8 bases. Trimming at V came to 1 base and at J to 2 bases, leaving 10 bases not matched to a gene. Germline V gene sequence: CDR1 DFQATT, CDR2 SNEGSKA (reference sequence). The CDR3 totals 16 residues. For the CDR3, the DNA is TGCAGTGCTAGAGGGCGTTGGGTAGCGGGGACCTACGAGCAGTACTTC. Translation: CSARGRWVAGTYEQYF.